A selection of T cell receptor beta chains follows, all from one sample in a study of T cell responses to AZD1222 COVID-19 vaccine. The method was immunoSEQ multiplex PCR; TCRdb's version includes in-frame clones alone and lacks a portion of them. Here the sample spans 150,000 or so clones, more than 85% being singletons. Sequencing was performed on peripheral blood, taken on day 0 of AZD1222 vaccination. The receptors come from an adult in good health. Both conserved end residues are part of each CDR3. The D gene is left open where the match is weak. Rows may omit the clone size; those that give it use once, few, many or a size class.

D gene: TRBD1; J gene: TRBJ1-2; V gene: TRBV18; clone size: -; CDR3 DNA: TGTGCCAGCTCTGCGATTGAAGGACAGGGGTTTGCTAGTAACTATGGCTACACCTTC; CDR3 protein: CASSAIEGQGFASNYGYTF
D gene: -; J gene: TRBJ2-2; V gene: TRBV5-1; clone size: -; CDR3 DNA: TGCGCCAGCAGCTTAGGGCGGGGCACCGGGGAGCTGTTTTTT; CDR3 protein: CASSLGRGTGELFF
D gene: -; J gene: TRBJ2-7; V gene: TRBV7-9; clone size: -; CDR3 DNA: TGTGCCAGCAGCGTAAGCAGGGGCTCCTACGAGCAGTACTTC; CDR3 protein: CASSVSRGSYEQYF
D gene: TRBD1; J gene: TRBJ1-5; V gene: TRBV28; clone size: -; CDR3 DNA: TGTGCCAGCAGTGACAGGGGCCATCAGCCCCAGCATTTT; CDR3 protein: CASSDRGHQPQHF
D gene: -; J gene: TRBJ2-7; V gene: TRBV11-2; clone size: -; CDR3 DNA: TGTGCCAGCAGCCCACCAACGGGCGAGCGCCATTCCTACGAGCAGTACTTC; CDR3 protein: CASSPPTGERHSYEQYF
D gene: -; J gene: TRBJ2-3; V gene: TRBV24-1; clone size: once; CDR3 DNA: TGTGCCACCAGTGATGTCCCCGGACCCCGTGGCGATACGCAGTATTTT; CDR3 protein: CATSDVPGPRGDTQYF
D gene: -; J gene: TRBJ2-3; V gene: TRBV10-3; clone size: -; CDR3 DNA: TGTGCCATCAGCCCCGGACAGCCTAGCACAGATACGCAGTATTTT; CDR3 protein: CAISPGQPSTDTQYF
D gene: TRBD2; J gene: TRBJ2-1; V gene: TRBV30; clone size: -; CDR3 DNA: TGTGCCTGGAGGGTACAGCGGGATTACAATGAGCAGTTCTTC; CDR3 protein: CAWRVQRDYNEQFF
D gene: -; J gene: TRBJ1-5; V gene: TRBV28; clone size: -; CDR3 DNA: TGTGCCAGCAGTACTGGGTTCAGCCAGCCCCAGCATTTT; CDR3 protein: CASSTGFSQPQHF
D gene: -; J gene: TRBJ1-2; V gene: TRBV6-2/TRBV6-3; clone size: once; CDR3 DNA: TGTGCCAGCAGTTACGCCGGACCGTCTATCTATGGCTACACCTTC; CDR3 protein: CASSYAGPSIYGYTF
D gene: TRBD2; J gene: TRBJ2-7; V gene: TRBV30; clone size: -; CDR3 DNA: TGTGCCTGGAGAGGGGCGGGAGCGTCCTACGAGCAGTACTTC; CDR3 protein: CAWRGAGASYEQYF
D gene: -; J gene: TRBJ2-1; V gene: TRBV12-3/TRBV12-4; clone size: -; CDR3 DNA: TGTGCCAGCTGCCCGGGAATATACAATGAGCAGTTCTTC; CDR3 protein: CASCPGIYNEQFF
D gene: TRBD1; J gene: TRBJ1-1; V gene: TRBV5-1; clone size: -; CDR3 DNA: TGCGCCAGCAGCGAAAACAGGGGGCCGGTCGCTGAAGCTTTCTTT; CDR3 protein: CASSENRGPVAEAFF
D gene: -; J gene: TRBJ1-1; V gene: TRBV5-1; clone size: -; CDR3 DNA: TGCGCCAGCAGCTGGGGGGTATCCGCTGAAGCTTTCTTT; CDR3 protein: CASSWGVSAEAFF
D gene: -; J gene: TRBJ1-2; V gene: TRBV24-1; clone size: -; CDR3 DNA: TGTGCCACCAGTGATTTTGACAACTATGGCTACACCTTC; CDR3 protein: CATSDFDNYGYTF
D gene: -; J gene: TRBJ1-2; V gene: TRBV4-3; clone size: -; CDR3 DNA: TGCGCCAGCAGCTCGACAGGCCTCTATGGCTACACCTTC; CDR3 protein: CASSSTGLYGYTF
D gene: TRBD1; J gene: TRBJ2-1; V gene: TRBV6-5; clone size: -; CDR3 DNA: TGTGCCAGCAGTTACGCAGGGGGCATCTACAATGAGCAGTTCTTC; CDR3 protein: CASSYAGGIYNEQFF
D gene: -; J gene: TRBJ2-3; V gene: TRBV11-1; clone size: -; CDR3 DNA: TGTGCCAGCAGCTTAGGGCGGAGCACAGATACGCAGTATTTT; CDR3 protein: CASSLGRSTDTQYF
D gene: -; J gene: TRBJ1-2; V gene: TRBV7-9; clone size: -; CDR3 DNA: TGTGCCAGCAGCTTAATCTCAACAGAGTACCTCTATGGCTACACCTTC; CDR3 protein: CASSLISTEYLYGYTF
D gene: -; J gene: TRBJ1-3; V gene: TRBV7-2; clone size: -; CDR3 DNA: TGTGCCAGCAGCTTAGTGGCCGGCCGGAACACCATATATTTT; CDR3 protein: CASSLVAGRNTIYF
D gene: -; J gene: TRBJ2-6; V gene: TRBV6-4; clone size: -; CDR3 DNA: TGTGCCAGCAGTTTAGTACACTCTGGGGCCAACGTCCTGACTTTC; CDR3 protein: CASSLVHSGANVLTF
D gene: -; J gene: TRBJ2-7; V gene: TRBV30; clone size: -; CDR3 DNA: TGTGCCTGGAGTGTTGGCCAGGGCTCCTACGAGCAGTACTTC; CDR3 protein: CAWSVGQGSYEQYF
D gene: -; J gene: TRBJ1-1; V gene: TRBV11-2; clone size: -; CDR3 DNA: TGTGCCAGCAGCTTAGTGTCCGGGAGTGAAGCTTTCTTT; CDR3 protein: CASSLVSGSEAFF
D gene: -; J gene: TRBJ1-5; V gene: TRBV12-5; clone size: -; CDR3 DNA: TGTGCTAGCGGATTTGGGCAGCCCCAGCATTTT; CDR3 protein: CASGFGQPQHF
D gene: -; J gene: TRBJ2-2; V gene: TRBV4-1; clone size: -; CDR3 DNA: TGCGCCAGCAGCCAAGATCCTCAAAACACCGGGGAGCTGTTTTTT; CDR3 protein: CASSQDPQNTGELFF
D gene: -; J gene: TRBJ1-1; V gene: TRBV28; clone size: -; CDR3 DNA: TGTGCCACTTACCCCTGGGCCCAGTCCCTGAACACTGAAGCTTTCTTT; CDR3 protein: CATYPWAQSLNTEAFF
D gene: TRBD1; J gene: TRBJ1-5; V gene: TRBV18; clone size: -; CDR3 DNA: TGTGCCAGCTCTCGGCAGGGGGCTAGGGATCAGCCCCAGCATTTT; CDR3 protein: CASSRQGARDQPQHF
D gene: TRBD1; J gene: TRBJ1-1; V gene: TRBV29-1; clone size: -; CDR3 DNA: TGCAGCATAAAGACAGGGGCGAACACTGAAGCTTTCTTT; CDR3 protein: CSIKTGANTEAFF
D gene: TRBD1; J gene: TRBJ1-1; V gene: TRBV7-2; clone size: -; CDR3 DNA: TGTGCCAGCAGTCTTCAAACAGGGGTGAACACTGAAGCTTTCTTT; CDR3 protein: CASSLQTGVNTEAFF
D gene: TRBD2; J gene: TRBJ2-1; V gene: TRBV19; clone size: -; CDR3 DNA: TGTGCCAGTAGTATGGGTTTTGGGAGACTAGCGGGAGGGGGTGAGCAGTTCTTC; CDR3 protein: CASSMGFGRLAGGGEQFF
D gene: -; J gene: TRBJ1-5; V gene: TRBV10-2; clone size: -; CDR3 DNA: TGCGCCAGCAGTGAGTCTACAGGGTATCAGCCCCAGCATTTT; CDR3 protein: CASSESTGYQPQHF
D gene: -; J gene: TRBJ1-2; V gene: TRBV4-3; clone size: -; CDR3 DNA: TGCGCCAGCAGCCAAGATTATCAAGACAGCTATGGCTACACCTTC; CDR3 protein: CASSQDYQDSYGYTF
D gene: TRBD1; J gene: TRBJ2-7; V gene: TRBV10-3; clone size: -; CDR3 DNA: TGTGCCATCAGCCCGACCGGGACAGGGGATCAGCAGTACTTC; CDR3 protein: CAISPTGTGDQQYF
D gene: -; J gene: TRBJ1-1; V gene: TRBV4-1; clone size: -; CDR3 DNA: TGCGCCAGCAGCCAGAAGGCCCAAAACCTCTTAGAAGCTTTCTTT; CDR3 protein: CASSQKAQNLLEAFF
D gene: -; J gene: TRBJ1-2; V gene: TRBV15; clone size: -; CDR3 DNA: TGTGCCACCAGCAGAGATCGAGGGGGCTATGGCTACACCTTC; CDR3 protein: CATSRDRGGYGYTF
D gene: TRBD2; J gene: TRBJ2-7; V gene: TRBV19; clone size: -; CDR3 DNA: TGTGCCAGTAGTATACCTAGCGGGGCCTACGAGCAGTACTTC; CDR3 protein: CASSIPSGAYEQYF
D gene: -; J gene: TRBJ1-1; V gene: TRBV29-1; clone size: -; CDR3 DNA: TGCAGCGTTGGGGGTACGCACTCGAACACTGAAGCTTTCTTT; CDR3 protein: CSVGGTHSNTEAFF
D gene: -; J gene: TRBJ2-1; V gene: TRBV11-3; clone size: -; CDR3 DNA: TGTGCCAGCAGCTTCTCGCGTTGGAATGAGCAGTTCTTC; CDR3 protein: CASSFSRWNEQFF
D gene: -; J gene: TRBJ2-3; V gene: TRBV5-1; clone size: -; CDR3 DNA: TGCGCCAGCAGCTTAACCACAGATACGCAGTATTTT; CDR3 protein: CASSLTTDTQYF
D gene: -; J gene: TRBJ2-1; V gene: TRBV10-1; clone size: -; CDR3 DNA: TGCGCCAGCAGCCCGGAGGGACTCTACAATGAGCAGTTCTTC; CDR3 protein: CASSPEGLYNEQFF
D gene: -; J gene: TRBJ1-5; V gene: TRBV2; clone size: -; CDR3 DNA: TGTGCCAGCAGTGAGCGGGACAATCAGCCCCAGCATTTT; CDR3 protein: CASSERDNQPQHF
D gene: -; J gene: TRBJ1-2; V gene: TRBV4-3; clone size: -; CDR3 DNA: TGCGCCAGCAGCCAAGGAGCTGCGGGTCATGGCTACACCTTC; CDR3 protein: CASSQGAAGHGYTF
D gene: -; J gene: TRBJ2-2; V gene: TRBV27; clone size: -; CDR3 DNA: TGTGCCAGCAGTTTATTCCCCGGGGAGCTGTTTTTT; CDR3 protein: CASSLFPGELFF